This T cell receptor (beta chain) was obtained from a study of tumor and adjacent non-tumor tissue in lung cancer. Study-level information: Some 4.1 million productive TCRbeta reads were obtained per sample on average. Whole-study results and caveats: Compared with tumor, normal lung showed significantly lower TCR diversity. Tumor repertoires had a smaller top 100 clone share than normal lung.

TCRbeta libraries were built with three rounds of nested PCR, modified from ARM-PCR. MiXCR was run by TCRdb on the multiplex PCR reads, yielding one entry per CDR3 protein. Counted here are approximately 100,000 distinct CDR3 sequences, 60% to 70% occurring once; the ten biggest clones make up roughly 19%. Trimming pared 6 bases from V and 3 bases from J, leaving 15 bases between. CDR1 is DFQATT, CDR2 SNEGSKA, per germline (reference sequence). The CDR3 runs 14 residues. This clonotype was picked up a small number of times. Antigen specificity is unknown. RNA was extracted from bulk tissue without any cell sorting. The normal lung tissue was taken more than 3 cm from the tumor edge.

Sample: distant non-tumor lung tissue. The sequence was obtained from a man in his 60s with non-small cell lung cancer. This chain connects TRBV20-1 to TRBJ1-5; maybe TRBD1 (6 bases). The CDR3 DNA is TGCAGTGCGAAGGGGACAACAATCAATCAGCCCCAGCATTTT. It yields the protein CSAKGTTINQPQHF.